One sample yielded the 2 T cell receptor beta chains listed below, sequenced in a study of cytomegalovirus exposure and HLA in healthy donors. Primers: 60 Vbeta forward and 13 Jbeta reverse. The repertoire was sequenced with immunoSEQ multiplex PCR; TCRdb's copy has only in-frame clones and lacks some. The sample lists 100,000 or so clones; 65% to 80% were seen once. The material sequenced was PBMCs. All receptors come from a middle-aged woman in good health and CMV-seronegative.

The V call is TRBV30, the J call TRBJ1-3, with 7 bases lining up with TRBD1. The germline V gene encodes CDR1 GTSNPN and CDR2 SVGIG (reference sequence). This CDR3 comprises 14 residues. V gave up 0 bases and J gave up 6 bases; unmatched junction bases: 5. The CDR3 DNA is TGTGCCTGGAGTGTAGGACAGGCAATAAACACCATATATTTT. This translates into CAWSVGQAINTIYF.

This clone was detected once. Other nucleotide sequences from this sample produce the same CDR3. V and J are TRBV10-3 and TRBJ2-2; 8 bases match TRBD1. Germline values: CDR1 ENHRY, CDR2 SYGVKD. This CDR3 contains 15 residues. V gave up 2 bases and J gave up 2 bases; unmatched junction bases: 1. Here the CDR3 DNA reads TGTGCCATCAGTGAGGGACAGGGTAACACCGGGGAGCTGTTTTTT. Protein: CAISEGQGNTGELFF.